Shown below are 3 T cell receptor beta chains from a single sample sequenced in a study of type 1 and type 2 diabetes patients. PCR was run on genomic DNA. Amplification of the beta chain CDR3 used 30 forward and 13 reverse multiplex primers. From the multiplex PCR reads, TCRdb called clonotypes with MiXCR, one entry per CDR3 protein. The table records under 300,000 distinct CDR3 sequences, around 47% of them present only once. The specimen sequenced was peripheral blood mononuclear cells (PBMCs). The receptors come from a man aged 18 to 35 with type 2 diabetes.

The V and J genes are TRBV11-2 and TRBJ2-1; D is unresolved. Per the germline V gene, CDR1 is SGHAT and CDR2 is FQNNGV. Trimming took 5 bases from V and 2 from J, leaving 7 bases between them. CDR3 length equals 13 residues. CDR3 region: CASSGLTYNEQFF. For the CDR3, the DNA is TGTGCCAGCAGCGGGTTAACCTACAATGAGCAGTTCTTC.

This sequence joins TRBV6-5 and TRBJ1-2, with a weak D call TRBD1 (5 bases). The V end lost 6 bases, the J end lost 2 bases, and 13 bases lay between the germline ends. Germline V gene data show CDR1 as MNHEY and CDR2 as SVGAGI. The CDR3 loop spans 14 amino acids. CDR3 amino acids: CASRGTRINYGYTF. In DNA form, the CDR3 reads TGTGCCAGCAGGGGGACCCGAATCAACTATGGCTACACCTTC.

V and J are TRBV7-2 and TRBJ2-2; D is uncertain. Per the germline V gene, CDR1 is SGHTA and CDR2 is FQGNSA. The CDR3 consists of 13 residues. Trimming left V 4 bases short and J 3 bases short, with 6 bases between. The CDR3 DNA sequence: TGTGCCAGCAGCTCCCAGCACACCGGGGAGCTGTTTTTT. It codes for CASSSQHTGELFF.